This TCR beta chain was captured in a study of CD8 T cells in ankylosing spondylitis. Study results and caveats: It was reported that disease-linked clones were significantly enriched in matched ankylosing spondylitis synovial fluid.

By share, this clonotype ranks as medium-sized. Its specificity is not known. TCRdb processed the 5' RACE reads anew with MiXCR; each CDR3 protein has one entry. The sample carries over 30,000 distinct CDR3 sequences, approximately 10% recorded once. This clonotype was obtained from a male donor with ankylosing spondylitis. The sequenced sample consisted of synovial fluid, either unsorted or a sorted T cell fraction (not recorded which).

The chain's CDR3 is CASSLDSGGDAYEQYF. The CDR3 nucleotides are TGTGCCAGCAGCTTGGATTCTGGGGGCGATGCCTACGAGCAGTACTTC. This chain uses TRBV5-6 with TRBJ2-7; TRBD1 might be the D (6 bases). From germline, CDR1 is SGHDT and CDR2 YYEEEE. CDR3 length: 16 amino acids. The germline V and J ends were trimmed by 0 bases and 2 bases, with 15 bases remaining between them. The variable domain in full, with the rest retrieved from reference TRBV5-6 and TRBJ2-7, is DAGVTQSPTHLIKTRGQQVTLRCSPKSGHDTVSWYQQALGQGPQFIFQYYEEEERQRGNFPDRFSGHQFPNYSSELNVNALLLGDSALYLCASSLDSGGDAYEQYFGPGTRLTVT.